The 21 T cell receptor beta chains reported below all come from one sample, sequenced in a study of blood T cell repertoires in COVID-19. Sequencing was performed with immunoSEQ multiplex PCR; in TCRdb, only in-frame clones are kept and a portion is missing. There are 200,000 to 250,000 clones in the sample; over 75% occur only once, and about 3.5% lies in the top ten. The sample taken for sequencing was PBMCs or T cells enriched from blood (not recorded which). These receptor sequences come from a woman in her twenties or thirties who had been exposed to COVID-19.

V and J are TRBV9 and TRBJ2-5; 8 bases are a match to TRBD2. Germline V gene sequence: CDR1 SGDLS, CDR2 YYNGEE. This CDR3 has 16 residues. V gave up 7 bases and J gave up 2 bases; unmatched junction bases: 13. The CDR3 nucleotides read TGTGCCAGCTTCTCCCAGCGGGAGTATTATCAAGAGACCCAGTACTTC. It is translated as CASFSQREYYQETQYF.

The genes are TRBV18 and TRBJ1-1; 7 bases are shared with TRBD1. This CDR3 region has 13 residues. Germline V lookup: CDR1 KGHSH, CDR2 LQKENI. V was pared by 5 bases and J by 8 bases, with 8 bases of the junction left unmatched. CDR3 in amino acids: CASSNPTGVEAFF. CDR3 nucleotide sequence: TGTGCCAGCTCAAATCCTACAGGGGTGGAAGCTTTCTTT.

This chain joins TRBV6-5 and TRBJ1-1; 8 nucleotides line up with TRBD1. The CDR3 totals 15 residues. V dropped 6 bases and J dropped 0; count of bases not matched to a gene: 6. CDR1 is MNHEY, CDR2 SVGAGI, per germline. CDR3 protein: CASRQGQGVNTEAFF. CDR3 coding DNA: TGTGCCAGCAGACAAGGACAGGGTGTGAACACTGAAGCTTTCTTT.

This chain uses TRBV6-5 with TRBJ2-7; 7 bases fit TRBD1. The length of the CDR3 is 13 residues. The germline V gene has CDR1 MNHEY and CDR2 SVGAGI. V shed 10 bases and J 2 bases; nucleotides not matched to a gene: 8. As DNA, the CDR3 is TGTGCCACGAACAGGGGCGAAGCCTACGAGCAGTACTTC. It is translated as CATNRGEAYEQYF.

The chain links TRBV4-1 to TRBJ2-2, with 7 bases identical to TRBD2. This CDR3 has 17 residues. V gave up 0 bases and J gave up 4 bases; unmatched junction bases: 8. Per the germline V gene, CDR1 is MGHRA and CDR2 is YSYEKL. The CDR3, as DNA: TGCGCCAGCAGCCAAGACCTTAGCGGGCGACCCACCGGGGAGCTGTTTTTT. Protein: CASSQDLSGRPTGELFF.

Details on this clone: This sample also contains other DNA sequences that code for the same CDR3. J is TRBJ2-7 and V is TRBV5-4, with a weak D call TRBD2 (5 bases). The CDR3 consists of 14 residues. The germline gives CDR1 SGHNT, CDR2 YYREEE (reference sequence). Deletions cut 0 bases from V and 2 bases from J, with 9 bases between. CDR3 residues: CASSLEAGPYEQYF. The CDR3 DNA sequence: TGTGCCAGCAGCTTGGAGGCGGGTCCCTACGAGCAGTACTTC.

J is TRBJ1-4 and V is TRBV29-1; 10 bases align to TRBD1. The length of the CDR3 is 17 residues. Germline CDR1 and CDR2: SQVTM and ANQGSEA. The V gene end was trimmed by 0 bases and the J gene end by 1 base; junction bases not matched to a gene: 5. This CDR3 is CSVEDQDRGGTNEKLFF. DNA of the CDR3: TGCAGCGTTGAAGATCAGGACAGGGGGGGAACTAATGAAAAACTGTTTTTT.

This chain joins TRBV28 and TRBJ2-7; TRBD2 matches 11 bases. V dropped 6 bases and J dropped 2; count of bases not matched to a gene: 12. The CDR3 runs to 17 residues. Germline V gives CDR1 MDHEN, CDR2 SYDVKM. CDR3 DNA: TGTGCCAGCAGGTCTGGGGGACTAGCGGACAAAACCTACGAGCAGTACTTC. It translates to CASRSGGLADKTYEQYF.

The genes are TRBV9 and TRBJ2-2; 9 positions agree with TRBD1. Trimming at V came to 6 bases and at J to 2 bases, leaving 8 bases not matched to a gene. The CDR3 consists of 16 residues. Germline V gene lookup returns CDR1 SGDLS and CDR2 YYNGEE. CDR3 sequence: CASNPDRGSNTGELFF. The CDR3 coding sequence is TGTGCCAGCAACCCAGACAGGGGGTCTAACACCGGGGAGCTGTTTTTT.

The gene calls are TRBV27 and TRBJ1-2, with a possible D match to TRBD1 (6 bases). This CDR3 has 15 residues. Germline-derived CDR1 and CDR2 are MNHEY and SMNVEV (reference sequence). V was shortened by 5 bases and J by 0 bases, with 13 bases between the two germline ends. The CDR3 sequence is CASSPSGAPNYGYTF. The DNA for the CDR3 is TGTGCCAGCAGTCCCTCAGGGGCTCCTAACTATGGCTACACCTTC.

This chain connects TRBV28 to TRBJ1-4, with D perhaps TRBD1 (6 bases). The CDR3 sequence is 11 residues long. The germline V gene encodes CDR1 MDHEN and CDR2 SYDVKM. The V and J ends lost 8 bases and 8 bases respectively, with 9 bases between them. The CDR3 coding sequence is TGTGCCAGCCAAGACAGGGAAAAACTGTTTTTT. Protein: CASQDREKLFF.

The chain couples TRBV5-1 to TRBJ1-2, with 8 positions matching TRBD1. Trimming cost V 4 bases and J 4 bases; bases outside gene matches: 6. CDR3 length: 14 amino acids. Germline CDR1 is SGHRS and CDR2 is YFSETQ. In DNA, the CDR3 is TGCGCCAGCAGCATCGGACAGGGTATCTATGGCTACACCTTC. Residues: CASSIGQGIYGYTF.

The chain employs TRBV3-1 (or the pseudogene TRBV3-2) and TRBJ2-7; perhaps TRBD2 as D (6 bases). The CDR3 runs to 15 residues. Trimming took 3 bases from V and 2 from J, leaving 14 bases between them. Germline V gene data show CDR1 as LGHDT and CDR2 as YNNKEL (reference sequence). In nucleotides, the CDR3 is TGTGCCAGCAGCCAGGGGAGGCGATCCACCTACGAGCAGTACTTC. Its translation: CASSQGRRSTYEQYF.

The count of this clone is one. The rearrangement links TRBV5-6 to TRBJ2-1, with 12 bases fitting TRBD2. Germline lookup yields CDR1 SGHDT and CDR2 YYEEEE. V lost 9 bases, J lost 4 bases, and 8 bases stayed unmatched. CDR3 length: 15 amino acids. This CDR3 is CATRTSGIFYNEQFF. CDR3 in DNA: TGTGCCACTAGGACTAGCGGGATTTTTTACAATGAGCAGTTCTTC.

In DNA form, the CDR3 reads TGTGCCAGCAGCTTCTTGGGCCCCAGCGAGCAGTACTTC. It encodes CASSFLGPSEQYF. The chain has TRBV5-6 and TRBJ2-7; no definite D call. The CDR3 covers 13 residues. Germline assignment: CDR1 SGHDT and CDR2 YYEEEE. V lost 2 bases and J lost 6, with 12 bases in between.

The V and J genes are TRBV2 and TRBJ2-7, with a tentative D call TRBD1 (5 bases). The germline V gene has CDR1 SNHLY and CDR2 FYNNEI. V lost 6 bases and J 6 bases, leaving 12 bases between the germline ends. The CDR3 spans 12 residues. The CDR3 nucleotides are TGTGCCAGCAGGCAGGCAGGGCTCGAGCAGTACTTC. Translation gives CASRQAGLEQYF.

The chain joins TRBV2 to TRBJ2-7; TRBD1 agrees at 12 bases. The CDR3 has 15 residues. J was trimmed by 7 bases and V by 5 bases; bases with no gene match: 9. From germline, CDR1 is SNHLY and CDR2 FYNNEI. CDR3 sequence: CASSNVGTGGKEQYF. CDR3 nucleotides: TGTGCCAGCAGTAATGTGGGGACAGGGGGCAAAGAGCAGTACTTC.

In the case of this clone: In the same sample, other DNA sequences code for this CDR3. This rearrangement joins TRBV5-1 to TRBJ2-1; 11 nucleotides match TRBD1. Per germline, CDR1 SGHRS and CDR2 YFSETQ. The CDR3 length is 15 residues. Germline trimming cut 4 bases from V and 4 bases from J; bases unmatched to any gene: 4. The CDR3 loop reads CASSPGQGAYNEQFF. CDR3 DNA sequence: TGCGCCAGCAGCCCCGGACAGGGGGCTTACAATGAGCAGTTCTTC.

The V gene is TRBV12-5, the J gene TRBJ1-5; D is uncertain. Germline V gives CDR1 LGHNT, CDR2 FRNRAP. With 1 base removed from V and 5 bases from J, the gap between germline ends came to 6 bases. The CDR3 spans 13 residues. The CDR3 DNA reads TGTGCTAGTGGTTTGGGAGAGGATCAGCCCCAGCATTTT. Protein: CASGLGEDQPQHF.

This chain links TRBV7-9 with TRBJ1-4; possibly TRBD1 for D (5 bases). Deletions cut 5 bases from V and 8 bases from J, with 18 bases between. CDR1 and CDR2 (germline): SEHNR, FQNEAQ (reference sequence). The CDR3 has 15 residues. CDR3 sequence: CASSQEQGWKEKLFF. Written as DNA, the CDR3 is TGTGCCAGCAGCCAAGAGCAGGGATGGAAGGAAAAACTGTTTTTT.

This chain connects TRBV13 to TRBJ2-5; the match to TRBD1 covers 10 bases. This CDR3 comprises 15 residues. Germline V gives CDR1 PRHDT, CDR2 FYEKMQ (reference sequence). J gave up 4 bases and V 5 bases, and 7 bases lay outside the gene matches. Here the CDR3 DNA reads TGTGCCAGCAGCCAGGGACAGGGGTATCGAGAGACCCAGTACTTC. It translates to CASSQGQGYRETQYF.